A selection of T cell receptor beta chains follows, all from one sample in a study of technical replicates of blood from a handful of donors. Assay used: immunoSEQ multiplex PCR; TCRdb lists only in-frame clones, some missing. The table has 85,000 to 100,000 clones, roughly 95% seen once. Source material: T cells isolated from PBMCs. The source of these receptors is a human donor in good health. Both conserved end residues are part of each CDR3. D genes are given only for firm matches. Size tells how often a clone was seen (once, few, many) or the class of an expanded clone, and some rows leave it out.

D gene: .; clone size: once; J gene: TRBJ1-3; V gene: TRBV28; CDR3 protein: CASRGGANRGVSGNTIYF; CDR3 DNA: TGTGCCAGCAGAGGGGGGGCCAATCGAGGTGTCTCTGGAAACACCATATATTTT
D gene: TRBD1; clone size: once; J gene: TRBJ2-7; V gene: TRBV11-2; CDR3 protein: CASSLSYDRGRREQYF; CDR3 DNA: TGTGCCAGCAGCTTAAGCTACGACAGGGGGCGTAGGGAGCAGTACTTC
D gene: TRBD1; clone size: .; J gene: TRBJ1-2; V gene: TRBV2; CDR3 protein: CASREQGASSGYTF; CDR3 DNA: TGTGCCAGCAGGGAACAGGGGGCATCAAGTGGCTACACCTTC
D gene: TRBD2; clone size: .; J gene: TRBJ2-1; V gene: TRBV7-3; CDR3 protein: CASSLTLAAVSYNEQFF; CDR3 DNA: TGTGCCAGCAGCTTAACGCTAGCGGCCGTCTCCTACAATGAGCAGTTCTTC
D gene: .; clone size: once; J gene: TRBJ1-2; V gene: TRBV27; CDR3 protein: CASSAFGQTNYGYTF; CDR3 DNA: TGTGCCAGCAGTGCTTTCGGACAGACAAACTATGGCTACACCTTC
D gene: .; clone size: .; J gene: TRBJ1-2; V gene: TRBV23-1; CDR3 protein: CASSQGAGYGYTF; CDR3 DNA: TGCGCCAGCAGTCAGGGGGCCGGGTATGGCTACACCTTC
D gene: .; clone size: .; J gene: TRBJ1-5; V gene: TRBV19; CDR3 protein: CASSILREGNQPQHF; CDR3 DNA: TGTGCCAGTAGTATCTTGAGGGAGGGCAATCAGCCCCAGCATTTT
D gene: TRBD2; clone size: .; J gene: TRBJ2-7; V gene: TRBV27; CDR3 protein: CASSSWTSGPYEQYF; CDR3 DNA: TGTGCCAGCAGTTCGTGGACTAGCGGACCTTACGAGCAGTACTTC
D gene: TRBD1; clone size: once; J gene: TRBJ1-1; V gene: TRBV7-9; CDR3 protein: CASSLSRTGENTEAFF; CDR3 DNA: TGTGCCAGCAGCTTATCCCGGACAGGGGAAAACACTGAAGCTTTCTTT
D gene: .; clone size: .; J gene: TRBJ2-3; V gene: TRBV7-7; CDR3 protein: CASSSDSLTDTQYF; CDR3 DNA: TGTGCTAGCAGCTCGGACTCCCTTACAGATACGCAGTATTTT
D gene: TRBD1; clone size: .; J gene: TRBJ2-3; V gene: TRBV7-9; CDR3 protein: CASSVTQGVDTQYF; CDR3 DNA: TGTGCCAGCAGCGTTACGCAGGGGGTCGATACGCAGTATTTT
D gene: TRBD2; clone size: .; J gene: TRBJ2-1; V gene: TRBV30; CDR3 protein: CAGASGLGNEQFF; CDR3 DNA: TGTGCCGGGGCTAGCGGCCTGGGCAATGAGCAGTTCTTC
D gene: TRBD2; clone size: .; J gene: TRBJ2-1; V gene: TRBV6-1; CDR3 protein: CASSAKPRTSGTYNEQFF; CDR3 DNA: TGTGCCAGCAGTGCAAAACCCCGGACTAGCGGGACCTACAATGAGCAGTTCTTC
D gene: .; clone size: few; J gene: TRBJ1-1; V gene: TRBV7-9; CDR3 protein: CASSLAGGMNTEAFF; CDR3 DNA: TGTGCCAGCAGCTTAGCAGGGGGAATGAACACTGAAGCTTTCTTT
D gene: TRBD1; clone size: .; J gene: TRBJ2-5; V gene: TRBV5-1; CDR3 protein: CASGPTPGGQETQYF; CDR3 DNA: TGCGCCAGCGGCCCTACACCAGGGGGCCAAGAGACCCAGTACTTC
D gene: .; clone size: .; J gene: TRBJ2-7; V gene: TRBV5-1; CDR3 protein: CASSLERPIIYEQYF; CDR3 DNA: TGCGCCAGCAGCTTGGAGCGGCCCATTATTTACGAGCAGTACTTC
D gene: TRBD1; clone size: once; J gene: TRBJ2-7; V gene: TRBV28; CDR3 protein: CASSFGTGLEQYF; CDR3 DNA: TGTGCCAGCAGCTTCGGGACAGGGCTTGAGCAGTACTTC
D gene: .; clone size: .; J gene: TRBJ1-5; V gene: TRBV18; CDR3 protein: CASSPETIPGAGRPQHF; CDR3 DNA: TGTGCCAGCTCACCAGAGACCATACCGGGTGCGGGGAGGCCCCAGCATTTT
D gene: TRBD1; clone size: .; J gene: TRBJ2-1; V gene: TRBV27; CDR3 protein: CASSFQQGATSPLFF; CDR3 DNA: TGTGCCAGCAGTTTTCAACAGGGGGCGACGAGCCCCTTGTTCTTC
D gene: .; clone size: .; J gene: TRBJ1-1; V gene: TRBV5-1; CDR3 protein: CASSYDSVNTEAFF; CDR3 DNA: TGCGCCAGCAGCTATGACAGCGTTAACACTGAAGCTTTCTTT
D gene: .; clone size: .; J gene: TRBJ2-2; V gene: TRBV14; CDR3 protein: CASSSGTPLNTGELFF; CDR3 DNA: TGTGCCAGCAGCTCTGGGACACCCCTAAACACCGGGGAGCTGTTTTTT
D gene: .; clone size: .; J gene: TRBJ2-7; V gene: TRBV2; CDR3 protein: CASSAGRREQYF; CDR3 DNA: TGTGCCAGCAGCGCAGGGCGTCGGGAGCAGTACTTC
D gene: .; clone size: .; J gene: TRBJ1-1; V gene: TRBV6-4; CDR3 protein: CASKLQENTEAFF; CDR3 DNA: TGTGCCAGCAAATTACAGGAGAACACTGAAGCTTTCTTT
D gene: .; clone size: .; J gene: TRBJ1-1; V gene: TRBV5-1; CDR3 protein: CASSSGQNTEAFF; CDR3 DNA: TGCGCCAGCAGCTCGGGACAGAACACTGAAGCTTTCTTT
D gene: TRBD1; clone size: .; J gene: TRBJ1-1; V gene: TRBV7-9; CDR3 protein: CASSLAGGPEAFF; CDR3 DNA: TGTGCCAGCAGCTTAGCAGGGGGCCCTGAAGCTTTCTTT
D gene: .; clone size: .; J gene: TRBJ2-1; V gene: TRBV27; CDR3 protein: CASTQGQGPAYNEQFF; CDR3 DNA: TGTGCCAGCACTCAAGGGCAGGGGCCCGCTTACAATGAGCAGTTCTTC
D gene: TRBD1; clone size: .; J gene: TRBJ1-2; V gene: TRBV11-2; CDR3 protein: CASSSTGERHGYTF; CDR3 DNA: TGTGCCAGCAGCTCGACAGGGGAGCGGCATGGCTACACCTTC